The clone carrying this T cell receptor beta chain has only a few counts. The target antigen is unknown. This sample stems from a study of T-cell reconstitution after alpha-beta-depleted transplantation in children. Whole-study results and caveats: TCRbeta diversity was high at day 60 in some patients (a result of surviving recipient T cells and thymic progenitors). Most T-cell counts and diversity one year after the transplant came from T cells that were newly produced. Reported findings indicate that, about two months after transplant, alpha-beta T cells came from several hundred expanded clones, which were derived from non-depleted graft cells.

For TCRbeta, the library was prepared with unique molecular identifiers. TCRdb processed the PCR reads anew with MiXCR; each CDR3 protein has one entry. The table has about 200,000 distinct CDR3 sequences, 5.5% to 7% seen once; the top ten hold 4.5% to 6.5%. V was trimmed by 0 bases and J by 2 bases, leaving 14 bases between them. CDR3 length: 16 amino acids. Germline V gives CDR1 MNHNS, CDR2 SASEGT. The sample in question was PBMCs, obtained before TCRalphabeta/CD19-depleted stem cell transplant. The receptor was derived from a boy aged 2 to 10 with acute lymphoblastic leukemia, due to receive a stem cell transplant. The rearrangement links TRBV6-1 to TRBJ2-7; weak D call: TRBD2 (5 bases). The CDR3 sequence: CASSEATLLAAYEQYF. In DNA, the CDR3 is TGTGCCAGCAGTGAAGCGACACTCCTAGCAGCCTACGAGCAGTACTTC.